Below are 21 T cell receptor beta chains sequenced from a single sample in a study of blood T cell repertoires in COVID-19. Only in-frame clones appear in the TCRdb table, and some are missing; sequencing was by immunoSEQ multiplex PCR. The sample includes approximately 130,000 clones, around 85% of them seen just once. Specimen: peripheral blood. The receptors were gathered from a human donor in a cohort sampled during active COVID-19.

CDR3 DNA sequence: TGTGCCAGCAGTGAACTGCTGGGACGGGGGGGCCGGAATGAGCAGTTCTTC. Its protein is CASSELLGRGGRNEQFF. The V gene is TRBV25-1, the J gene TRBJ2-1; 8 bases agree with TRBD2. The CDR3 is made up of 17 amino acids. Germline CDR1 MGHDK, CDR2 SYGVNS. V dropped 2 bases and J dropped 7; count of bases not matched to a gene: 13.

J is TRBJ2-1 and V is TRBV7-9, with 8 bases fitting TRBD2. Germline V gene lookup returns CDR1 SEHNR and CDR2 FQNEAQ (reference sequence). The CDR3 length is 18 residues. The trim removed 2 bases at V and 0 bases at J, leaving 9 bases unmatched. The CDR3 DNA reads TGTGCCAGCAGCTTAATCCTAACGGCGGGGGGCTCCTACAATGAGCAGTTCTTC. It translates to CASSLILTAGGSYNEQFF.

The genes are TRBV5-4 and TRBJ2-5, with 9 bases that match TRBD1. The V gene end was trimmed by 0 bases and the J gene end by 2 bases; junction bases not matched to a gene: 5. Germline V gene sequence: CDR1 SGHNT, CDR2 YYREEE (reference sequence). The CDR3 covers 16 residues. As DNA, the CDR3 is TGTGCCAGCAGCTTGGGGCCCGACAGGGGGCAAGAGACCCAGTACTTC. Translating it yields CASSLGPDRGQETQYF.

The chain is built from TRBV3-1 (or the pseudogene TRBV3-2) and TRBJ2-1; D is perhaps TRBD2 (5 bases). The CDR3 spans 13 residues. Between the trimmed V and J ends, which lost 6 bases and 8 bases, there was a span of 14 bases. Germline loops: CDR1 LGHDT, CDR2 YNNKEL (reference sequence). Written as DNA, the CDR3 is TGTGCCAGCAGGACACTAGGCGCCTATGAGCAGTTCTTC. Its translation: CASRTLGAYEQFF.

The rearrangement uses TRBV9 and TRBJ2-1; the D is unclear. The CDR3 contains 15 residues. Germline V gene data show CDR1 as SGDLS and CDR2 as YYNGEE. The V and J ends lost 2 bases and 0 bases respectively, with 9 bases between them. CDR3 coding DNA: TGTGCCAGCAGCGTTTTAACGAGCTCCTACAATGAGCAGTTCTTC. It codes for CASSVLTSSYNEQFF.

The genes are TRBV7-9 and TRBJ2-2, with 9 nucleotides matching TRBD1. J gave up 3 bases and V 5 bases, and 4 bases lay outside the gene matches. Per germline, CDR1 SEHNR and CDR2 FQNEAQ (reference sequence). This CDR3 region has 15 residues. The CDR3 region has the DNA TGTGCCAGCAGCCGCCGGGACAGGGACACCGGGGAGCTGTTTTTT. Its translation: CASSRRDRDTGELFF.

The chain carries TRBV9 and TRBJ2-5, with 14 bases lining up with TRBD2. Germline V gene lookup returns CDR1 SGDLS and CDR2 YYNGEE. V shed 6 bases, J shed 5 bases, and the junction held 6 bases outside the gene matches. CDR3 length: 15 amino acids. CDR3 sequence: CASTPGLAGVETQYF. DNA for the CDR3: TGTGCCAGCACTCCGGGACTAGCGGGGGTTGAGACCCAGTACTTC.

The CDR3 loop is CASSLVPGQETQYF. As DNA, the CDR3 is TGTGCCAGCTCTCTGGTCCCGGGTCAAGAGACCCAGTACTTC. The rearrangement joins TRBV18 to TRBJ2-5, with D unclear. The CDR3 has 14 residues. Trimming stripped 6 bases from V and 2 bases from J, with 13 bases between. The germline V gene encodes CDR1 KGHSH and CDR2 LQKENI.

This rearrangement joins TRBV9 to TRBJ2-3, with 13 bases lining up with TRBD2. CDR1 is SGDLS and CDR2 is YYNGEE in the germline V gene. The CDR3 sequence is 18 residues long. V lost 0 bases and J lost 2; bases outside the gene matches: 6. DNA of the CDR3: TGTGCCAGCAGCGTAGCTGGACTAGCGGGAGCAAACACAGATACGCAGTATTTT. This encodes CASSVAGLAGANTDTQYF.

The chain links TRBV9 to TRBJ2-3; TRBD2 might be the D (5 bases). Germline loops: CDR1 SGDLS, CDR2 YYNGEE. The CDR3 totals 15 residues. The germline V and J ends were trimmed by 4 bases and 2 bases, with 14 bases remaining between them. CDR3 in amino acids: CASSPRRAATDTQYF. The DNA of the CDR3 is TGTGCCAGCAGCCCCCGGCGGGCAGCCACAGATACGCAGTATTTT.

This clone was picked up a small number of times. This chain connects TRBV5-4 to TRBJ1-4; D not certain. Germline V gene data show CDR1 as SGHNT and CDR2 as YYREEE (reference sequence). The CDR3 is made up of 14 amino acids. Trimming stripped 2 bases from V and 8 bases from J, with 13 bases between. CDR3 in amino acids: CASSLGGVREKLFF. The DNA for the CDR3 is TGTGCCAGCAGCTTAGGTGGTGTCAGGGAAAAACTGTTTTTT.

On this clone: Other DNA sequences from this sample encode an identical CDR3 as well. The chain carries TRBV12-3 or TRBV12-4 and TRBJ2-5; tentatively, D is TRBD1 (5 bases). The V end lost 2 bases, the J end lost 4 bases, and 5 bases lay between the germline ends. This CDR3 spans 12 amino acids. The CDR3 sequence: CASSLRGETQYF. The CDR3 nucleotides are TGTGCCAGCAGTTTAAGGGGAGAGACCCAGTACTTC.

The V gene is TRBV7-2, the J gene TRBJ1-1; no clear D. This CDR3 region has 13 residues. Germline V CDR1 and CDR2: SGHTA, FQGNSA. V lost 6 bases, J lost 4 bases, and 12 bases lay in between. CDR3 in DNA: TGTGCCAGCAGTAGTGGGCCGGCCACTGAAGCTTTCTTT. This codes for CASSSGPATEAFF.

The chain employs TRBV7-2 and TRBJ2-5, with 9 bases matching TRBD1. The CDR3 runs 15 residues. From germline, CDR1 is SGHTA and CDR2 FQGNSA. The V and J ends lost 1 base and 4 bases, in that order; junction bases with no gene match: 4. The CDR3 nucleotides are TGTGCCAGCAGCTTAGGGGGACAGGGAGGAGAGACCCAGTACTTC. Its protein product is CASSLGGQGGETQYF.

The chain joins TRBV3-1 (or the pseudogene TRBV3-2) to TRBJ2-7, with a weak D call TRBD1 (5 bases). The CDR3 sequence is 12 residues long. Trimming shortened V by 1 base and J by 6 bases, and 7 bases separated the two germline ends. In germline, CDR1 is LGHDT, CDR2 YNNKEL (reference sequence). The CDR3 DNA is TGTGCCAGCAGCCAAGGGACAACCGAGCAGTACTTC. This gives the protein CASSQGTTEQYF.

The genes are TRBV7-8 and TRBJ2-7; 9 bases line up with TRBD2. The germline V gene encodes CDR1 SGHVS and CDR2 FQNEAQ. CDR3 size: 17 residues. V lost 1 base to trimming and J lost 0 bases; unmatched junction nucleotides: 7. CDR3 in amino acids: CASSLGVLAGYSYEQYV. CDR3 bases: TGTGCCAGCAGCTTAGGGGTGCTAGCGGGATACTCCTACGAGCAGTACGTC.

Regarding this clone: Mismatch with germline at one junction end may stem from a read error. The chain carries TRBV28 and TRBJ2-7; tentative D call: TRBD2 (6 bases). From germline, CDR1 is MDHEN and CDR2 SYDVKM. This CDR3 spans 13 amino acids. CDR3 coding DNA: TGTGCCAGCAGTTCCGGGAGCCTCTACGGGCAGTACTTC. Residues: CASSSGSLYGQYF.

V is TRBV9 and J is TRBJ2-3; 8 bases are shared with TRBD2. CDR1 is SGDLS, CDR2 YYNGEE, per germline. Unmatched junction bases numbered 9, after V lost 3 bases and J lost 3 bases. This CDR3 is built from 16 residues. This CDR3 is CASSENTGGRTDTQYF. DNA for the CDR3: TGTGCCAGCAGCGAAAACACGGGAGGGAGGACAGATACGCAGTATTTT.

This clone was detected a few times. The V call is TRBV30, the J call TRBJ1-2; D is ambiguous. Deletions cut 4 bases from V and 7 bases from J, with 13 bases between. There are 12 residues in the CDR3. The germline gives CDR1 GTSNPN, CDR2 SVGIG (reference sequence). DNA for the CDR3: TGTGCCTGGAAACCTGAGGATCGTGGCTACACCTTC. Protein product: CAWKPEDRGYTF. Full variable domain (outside the CDR3, taken from reference TRBV30 and TRBJ1-2): SQTIHQWPATLVQPVGSPLSLECTVEGTSNPNLYWYRQAAGRGLQLLFYSVGIGQISSEVPQNLSASRPQDRQFILSSKKLLLSDSGFYLCAWKPEDRGYTFGSGTRLTVV.

The CDR3 spells CASSEGAGEQYF. The CDR3 region has the DNA TGTGCCAGCAGCGAGGGGGCGGGCGAGCAGTACTTC. J is TRBJ2-7 and V is TRBV9; 7 positions agree with TRBD1. The CDR3 runs 12 residues. J lost 6 bases, V lost 3 bases, and 3 bases had no gene match. Germline CDR1 SGDLS, CDR2 YYNGEE. Looking up the rest from reference TRBV9 and TRBJ2-7 gives the full variable domain: DSGVTQTPKHLITATGQRVTLRCSPRSGDLSVYWYQQSLDQGLQFLIQYYNGEERAKGNILERFSAQQFPDLHSELNLSSLELGDSALYFCASSEGAGEQYFGPGTRLTVT.

The CDR3 region has the DNA TGTGCCAGCAGTTACTATAGAGCGGGAGGTAAGGAGCAGTACGTC. This sequence encodes CASSYYRAGGKEQYV. The chain recombines TRBV6-5 with TRBJ2-7; 9 nucleotides agree with TRBD2. The V gene end was trimmed by 1 base and the J gene end by 7 bases; junction bases not matched to a gene: 8. CDR3 length: 15 residues. CDR1 is MNHEY, CDR2 SVGAGI, per germline.